This T cell receptor (beta chain) is from a study of blood T cells in healthy people across ages. Through a sample-barcoded 5' primer and a J-beta primer mix, a second PCR was run for about 6 to 11 cycles. From the 5' RACE reads, TCRdb called clonotypes with MiXCR, one entry per CDR3 protein. The sample carries about 780,000 distinct CDR3 sequences, 46% recorded once. The CDR3 sequence is 14 residues long. The V and J ends lost 5 bases and 6 bases respectively, with 14 bases between them. CDR1 is SEHNR, CDR2 FQNEAQ, per germline (reference sequence). With regard to this clonotype: Its antigen remains unknown.

Study-wide findings and caveats: Roughly linearly, TCR beta diversity per million T cells fell as age increased. Diversity was higher, and naive CD4+ cells more numerous, in long-lived donors than in aged donors. It was held that the diversity estimates obtained from one million T cells were underestimates.

The sample taken for sequencing was blood. The V and J genes are TRBV7-9 and TRBJ2-1, with D possibly being TRBD1 (5 bases). The sequence was collected from a man older than 75 in good health. CDR3 sequence: CASSTWRRGNEQFF. CDR3 DNA sequence: TGTGCCAGCAGCACTTGGAGAAGGGGCAATGAGCAGTTCTTC.